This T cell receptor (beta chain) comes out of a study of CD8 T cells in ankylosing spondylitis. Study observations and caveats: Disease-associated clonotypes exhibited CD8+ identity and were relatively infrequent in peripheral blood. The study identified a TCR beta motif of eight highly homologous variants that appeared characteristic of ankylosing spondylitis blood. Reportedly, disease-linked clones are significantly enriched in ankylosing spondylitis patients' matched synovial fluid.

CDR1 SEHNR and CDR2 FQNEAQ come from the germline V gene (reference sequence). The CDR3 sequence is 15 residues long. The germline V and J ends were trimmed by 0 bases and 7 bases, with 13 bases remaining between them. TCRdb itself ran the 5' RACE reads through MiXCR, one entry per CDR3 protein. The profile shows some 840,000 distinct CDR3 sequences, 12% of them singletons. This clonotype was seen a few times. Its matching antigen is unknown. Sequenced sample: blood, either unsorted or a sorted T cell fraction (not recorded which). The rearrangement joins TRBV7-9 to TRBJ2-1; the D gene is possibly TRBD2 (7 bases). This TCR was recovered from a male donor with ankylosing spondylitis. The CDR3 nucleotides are TGTGCCAGCAGCTTAGCGGGGGGGGCGAGAAATGAGCAGTTCTTC. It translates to CASSLAGGARNEQFF.